Described below is a single T cell receptor beta chain sequence and its context. Authors' methods: Reference gene primer amplification in the assay estimated nucleated cell counts. Method: immunoSEQ multiplex PCR; TCRdb's copy keeps in-frame clones and lacks some. The D gene and trimming were derived from the DNA, and the V and J assignments and clone size from that table. Of approximately 290,000 clones detected, about 90% appear once; the ten largest clones hold over 8.5%. The data belong to a study of blood T cell repertoires in COVID-19. Across the study: The origin of the acute and convalescent COVID-19 samples was the United States, Italy and Spain. PBMCs, B-cell-depleted T cells, or T cells were the source of the cDNA or gDNA that made up the material.

One Seattle source followed patients from active infection through their disease course. CDR1 and CDR2 (germline): SGHDN, FVKESK. This CDR3 is built from 15 residues. Germline trimming cut 4 bases from V and 4 bases from J; bases unmatched to any gene: 9. J is TRBJ1-1 and V is TRBV14, with 7 bases aligning to TRBD1. The specimen was peripheral blood. The receptor comes from a woman aged 25 to 39 with COVID-19, enrolled during active disease. DNA of the CDR3: TGTGCCAGCAGCCGAATCACAGGGGAAAGCACTGAAGCTTTCTTT. Translating it yields CASSRITGESTEAFF.